These 8 T cell receptor beta chains were all obtained from the same sample, sequenced in a study of CD8 T cells in ankylosing spondylitis. The study's findings and limits: What appeared characteristic of ankylosing spondylitis blood was a TCR beta motif of seven to nine highly homologous variants.

TCRdb used MiXCR to reprocess the 5' RACE reads, holding one entry per CDR3 protein. This table holds fewer than 550,000 distinct CDR3 sequences, roughly 5.2% found once. Antigens of these TCRs are unknown. The source material was blood, either unsorted or a sorted T cell fraction (not recorded which). These receptors were taken from a male donor with ankylosing spondylitis.

In its sample, this clonotype was seen a few times. The chain combines TRBV18 with TRBJ2-1; D gene uncertain. CDR3 length equals 14 residues. Trimming removed 5 bases at V and 7 bases at J, with 15 bases between. Germline CDR1 KGHSH, CDR2 LQKENI. CDR3 amino acids: CASSSYLLENEQFF. The CDR3 bases are TGTGCCAGCTCATCATACCTACTCGAAAATGAGCAGTTCTTC.

This clonotype was seen repeatedly, ten times or more. This sequence joins TRBV7-2 and TRBJ2-3, with D unresolved. V was shortened by 3 bases and J by 6 bases, with 13 bases between the two germline ends. This CDR3 has 14 amino acids. CDR1 and CDR2 from the germline V gene are SGHTA and FQGNSA. CDR3 residues: CASSFRLAADTQYF. The CDR3 DNA reads TGTGCCAGCAGCTTTAGGTTGGCAGCCGATACGCAGTATTTT. The complete variable domain, with remaining parts taken from reference TRBV7-2 and TRBJ2-3, reads GAGVSQSPSNKVTEKGKDVELRCDPISGHTALYWYRQSLGQGLEFLIYFQGNSAPDKSGLPSDRFSAERTGGSVSTLTIQRTQQEDSAVYLCASSFRLAADTQYFGPGTRLTVL.

In its sample, this clonotype was seen many times. The chain recombines TRBV29-1 with TRBJ1-1; no definite D call. In germline, CDR1 is SQVTM, CDR2 ANQGSEA. The ends were cut back, 3 bases at V and 0 bases at J, with 8 bases in the middle. The CDR3 covers 13 residues. The CDR3 nucleotides are TGCAGCGTTGAGTCCACCCTGAACACTGAAGCTTTCTTT. This gives the protein CSVESTLNTEAFF.

This clonotype was seen ten or more times. The V call is TRBV7-6, the J call TRBJ1-2; 7 bases align to TRBD1. V gave up 5 bases and J gave up 6 bases; unmatched junction bases: 15. This CDR3 spans 16 amino acids. CDR1 SGHVS and CDR2 FNYEAQ come from the germline V gene. The CDR3 nucleotides read TGTGCCAGCAGCCCTCGGACAGGAGGGGGAAAGAATGGCTACACCTTC. Its translation: CASSPRTGGGKNGYTF.

At least ten counts were recorded for this clonotype. This chain uses TRBV13 with TRBJ2-7; the match to TRBD1 covers 8 bases. CDR3 length equals 16 residues. V shed 5 bases, J shed 2 bases, and the junction held 11 bases outside the gene matches. The germline gives CDR1 PRHDT, CDR2 FYEKMQ (reference sequence). The CDR3 spells CASSTPDRATTYEQYF. As DNA, the CDR3 is TGTGCCAGCAGCACGCCGGACAGGGCGACTACCTACGAGCAGTACTTC.

The J gene is TRBJ1-5, the V gene TRBV6-5; the match to TRBD1 covers 9 bases. The V gene's germline CDR1 is MNHEY and CDR2 SVGAGI. J gave up 4 bases and V 0 bases, and 7 bases lay outside the gene matches. The CDR3 length is 17 residues. The CDR3 protein is CASSYSGTGPSNQPQHF. CDR3 coding DNA: TGTGCCAGCAGTTACTCGGGGACAGGGCCCTCGAATCAGCCCCAGCATTTT.

This clonotype was seen many times. The gene calls are TRBV28 and TRBJ2-7, with 9 nucleotides matching TRBD1. The length of the CDR3 is 13 residues. Germline loops: CDR1 MDHEN, CDR2 SYDVKM. Trimming removed 8 bases from V and 4 bases from J; junction bases left unmatched: 6. CDR3: CASRRQGGYEQYF. In DNA, the CDR3 is TGTGCCAGCCGAAGACAGGGGGGATACGAGCAGTACTTC.

This clonotype has ten or more counts. The chain links TRBV5-1 to TRBJ2-2; TRBD1 might be the D (6 bases). Germline V gene data show CDR1 as SGHRS and CDR2 as YFSETQ. The CDR3 runs to 17 residues. Trimming removed 4 bases from V and 2 bases from J, with 18 bases in between. Here the CDR3 DNA reads TGCGCCAGCAGCGAAGCCACGGACAGCCATAACACCGGGGAGCTGTTTTTT. This codes for CASSEATDSHNTGELFF.